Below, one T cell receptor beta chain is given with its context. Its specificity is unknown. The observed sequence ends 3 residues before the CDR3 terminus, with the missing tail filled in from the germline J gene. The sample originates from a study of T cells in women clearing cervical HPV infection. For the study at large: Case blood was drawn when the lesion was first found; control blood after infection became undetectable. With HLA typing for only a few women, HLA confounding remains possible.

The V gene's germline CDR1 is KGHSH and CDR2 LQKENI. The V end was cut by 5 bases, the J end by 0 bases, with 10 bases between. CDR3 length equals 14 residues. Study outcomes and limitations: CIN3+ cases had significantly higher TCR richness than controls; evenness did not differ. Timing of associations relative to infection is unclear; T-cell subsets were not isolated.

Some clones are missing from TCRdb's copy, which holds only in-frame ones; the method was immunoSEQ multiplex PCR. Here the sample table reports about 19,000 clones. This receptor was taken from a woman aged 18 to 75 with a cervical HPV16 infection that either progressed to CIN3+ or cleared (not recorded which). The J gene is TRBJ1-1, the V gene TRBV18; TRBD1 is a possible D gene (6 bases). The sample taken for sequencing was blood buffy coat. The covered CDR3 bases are TGTGCCAGCTCATTGGACAGCGTGAACACTGAA. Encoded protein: CASSLDSVNTE. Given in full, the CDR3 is CASSLDSVNTEAFF.